This T cell receptor (beta chain) was identified in a study of cytomegalovirus exposure and HLA in healthy donors. With 5 bases removed from V and 9 bases from J, the gap between germline ends came to 16 bases. The CDR3 is 13 amino acids. CDR1 is SGHTA, CDR2 FQGNSA, per germline. Vbeta (60) and Jbeta (13) primers were used in the PCR. TCRdb keeps only in-frame clones here, not all; method: immunoSEQ multiplex PCR. Of approximately 130,000 clones in the sample, about 9.2% were seen once. The sample taken for sequencing was PBMCs. The chain is built from TRBV7-2 and TRBJ1-1, with no clear D. This receptor was identified in a woman aged 40 to 50 in good health and CMV-seropositive. The CDR3 loop reads CASSQEEGRKAFF. DNA of the CDR3: TGTGCCAGCAGCCAAGAGGAAGGTCGGAAAGCTTTCTTT.